This TCR beta chain stems from a study of shared clonotypes between healthy human individuals. Regarding this clone: What it binds is unknown.

CD45RO-negative, CCR7-selected cells formed the naive CD8 fraction, which excluded terminally differentiated effector memory CD45RA+ cells. The CDR3 extends over 14 amino acids. The germline gives CDR1 KGHSH, CDR2 LQKENI. Trimming removed 0 bases at V and 7 bases at J, with 13 bases between. Study observations and caveats: Shared across a few donors were around 5% of the naive CD4 clonotypes. On the whole, naive subsets had larger estimated richness than memory subsets had.

Assay used: immunoSEQ multiplex PCR; TCRdb lists only in-frame clones, some missing. Here the sample spans around 2,000,000 clones, approximately 94% being singletons. The specimen sequenced was naive CD8+ T cells sorted from blood. The receptor was isolated from a man in his late teens or twenties in good health. The chain uses TRBV18 and TRBJ2-7, with D possibly TRBD1 on 6 matching bases. Here the CDR3 reads CASSPPWGQVEQYF. The CDR3 DNA sequence: TGTGCCAGCTCACCACCGTGGGGGCAGGTAGAGCAGTACTTC.